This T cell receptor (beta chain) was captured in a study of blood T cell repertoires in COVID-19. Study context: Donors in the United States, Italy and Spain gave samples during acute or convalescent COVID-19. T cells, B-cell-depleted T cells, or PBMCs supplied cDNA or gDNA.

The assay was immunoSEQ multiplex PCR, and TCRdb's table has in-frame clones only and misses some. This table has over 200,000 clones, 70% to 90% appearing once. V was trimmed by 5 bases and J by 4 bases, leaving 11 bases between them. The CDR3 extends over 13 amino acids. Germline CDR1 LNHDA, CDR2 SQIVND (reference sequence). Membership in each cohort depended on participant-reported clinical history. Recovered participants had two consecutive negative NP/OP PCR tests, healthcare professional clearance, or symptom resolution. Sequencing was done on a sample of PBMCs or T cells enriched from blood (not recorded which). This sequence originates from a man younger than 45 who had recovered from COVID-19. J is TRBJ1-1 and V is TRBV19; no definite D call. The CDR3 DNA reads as TGTGCCAGTAGTCCCGTCCCACTCACTGAAGCTTTCTTT. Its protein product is CASSPVPLTEAFF.